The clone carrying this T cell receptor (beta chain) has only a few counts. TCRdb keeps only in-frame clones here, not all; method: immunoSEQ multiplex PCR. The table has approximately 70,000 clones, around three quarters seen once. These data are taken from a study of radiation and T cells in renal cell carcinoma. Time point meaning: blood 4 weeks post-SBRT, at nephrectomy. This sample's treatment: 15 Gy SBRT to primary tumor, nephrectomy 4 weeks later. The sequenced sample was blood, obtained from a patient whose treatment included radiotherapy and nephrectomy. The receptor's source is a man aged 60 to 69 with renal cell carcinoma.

The CDR3 reads CASKPPGSTEAFF. The CDR3 bases are TGTGCCAGTAAACCTCCGGGGTCCACTGAAGCTTTCTTT. This chain connects TRBV19 to TRBJ1-1; D call uncertain. V was shortened by 7 bases and J by 4 bases, with 13 bases between the two germline ends. The CDR3 contains 13 residues. Germline V gene lookup returns CDR1 LNHDA and CDR2 SQIVND (reference sequence). Full variable domain (outside the CDR3, taken from reference TRBV19 and TRBJ1-1): DGGITQSPKYLFRKEGQNVTLSCEQNLNHDAMYWYRQDPGQGLRLIYYSQIVNDFQKGDIAEGYSVSREKKESFPLTVTSAQKNPTAFYLCASKPPGSTEAFFGQGTRLTVV.